A single sample is the source of the 25 T cell receptor beta chains below, sequenced in a study of beta chain features in type 1 diabetes. Study conclusions and caveats: Shorter TCRB CDR3s, moderately but significantly so, were found in Type 1 diabetes patients in all four CD4+ subsets.

The antigens these receptors bind are not known. Expressed TCRB transcripts were sequenced because the isolated RNA had all been reverse transcribed beforehand. TCRdb keeps only in-frame clones here, not all; method: immunoSEQ multiplex PCR. This sample carries 300,000 to 350,000 clones, roughly 13% of them seen once, and the ten largest clones take roughly 0.015%. The sequenced sample was naive CD4+ T cells from blood. These receptors were collected from a woman younger than 35 with type 1 diabetes.

This clone came up a few times. The chain uses TRBV29-1 and TRBJ2-3; 13 bases fit TRBD2. There are 13 residues in the CDR3. Per the germline V gene, CDR1 is SQVTM and CDR2 is ANQGSEA. The V and J ends lost 7 bases and 12 bases, in that order; junction bases with no gene match: 10. The CDR3 nucleotides read TGCAGCGCCCCCTCGGGGACTAGCGGGAATCAGTATTTT. It translates to CSAPSGTSGNQYF.

This sequence joins TRBV30 and TRBJ1-5; D gene ambiguous. V was clipped by 2 bases and J by 0 bases, with 11 bases between them. The germline V gene encodes CDR1 GTSNPN and CDR2 SVGIG (reference sequence). The length of the CDR3 is 15 residues. CDR3 coding DNA: TGTGCCTGGAGTAGGGAGGCTTATAGCAATCAGCCCCAGCATTTT. It specifies CAWSREAYSNQPQHF.

This clone has a handful of counts. This chain links TRBV15 with TRBJ2-3, with a tentative D call TRBD2 (6 bases). Trimming pared 4 bases from V and 0 bases from J, leaving 11 bases between. CDR1 LNHNV and CDR2 YYDKDF come from the germline V gene (reference sequence). CDR3 length equals 15 residues. CDR3 amino acids: CATSKRAASTDTQYF. Written as DNA, the CDR3 is TGTGCCACCAGCAAGCGGGCGGCCAGCACAGATACGCAGTATTTT. The full variable domain, its missing parts supplied by reference TRBV15 and TRBJ2-3, is DAMVIQNPRYQVTQFGKPVTLSCSQTLNHNVMYWYQQKSSQAPKLLFHYYDKDFNNEADTPDNFQSRRPNTSFCFLDIRSPGLGDTAMYLCATSKRAASTDTQYFGPGTRLTVL.

This clone showed up just a few times. The chain uses TRBV30 and TRBJ2-1; D gene unclear. CDR1 and CDR2 (germline): GTSNPN, SVGIG (reference sequence). This CDR3 contains 13 residues. V lost 3 bases, J lost 12 bases, and 18 bases lay in between. The CDR3 sequence is CAWSQTPTTGQFF. As DNA, the CDR3 is TGTGCCTGGAGCCAAACCCCTACTACGGGGCAGTTCTTC.

The chain combines TRBV25-1 with TRBJ2-2; perhaps TRBD1 as D (6 bases). This CDR3 is 13 amino acids long. In germline, CDR1 is MGHDK, CDR2 SYGVNS. Trimming pared 11 bases from V and 7 bases from J, leaving 17 bases between. CDR3 protein: CALPLGACGELFF. As DNA, the CDR3 is TGTGCCCTCCCCCTGGGGGCGTGCGGGGAGCTGTTTTTT.

This clone has only a few counts. The chain uses TRBV13 and TRBJ2-2; a weak D match, TRBD1 (5 bases). Germline CDR1 is PRHDT and CDR2 is FYEKMQ (reference sequence). This CDR3 has 15 residues. Trimming took off 5 bases at V and 5 bases at J, with 15 bases between the two ends. The CDR3 region is CASSPLGGATGELFF. The CDR3 nucleotides are TGTGCCAGCAGCCCCCTAGGTGGGGCGACCGGGGAGCTGTTTTTT.

This rearrangement joins TRBV5-1 to TRBJ2-7, with 13 bases matching TRBD2. The germline V gene encodes CDR1 SGHRS and CDR2 YFSETQ. The CDR3 extends over 16 amino acids. V lost 4 bases and J lost 5; bases outside the gene matches: 9. The CDR3 nucleotides read TGCGCCAGCAGCCCACGGACTAGCGGGAGTCTCAACGAGCAGTACTTC. Translation gives CASSPRTSGSLNEQYF.

This clone was detected a few times. The chain employs TRBV7-2 and TRBJ2-5; tentative D call: TRBD1 (6 bases). V was cut by 2 bases and J by 2 bases, with 12 bases left in between. Germline-derived CDR1 and CDR2 are SGHTA and FQGNSA. This CDR3 is built from 15 residues. The CDR3 sequence: CASSLRTVTQETQYF. In DNA form, the CDR3 reads TGTGCCAGCAGCTTAAGGACAGTGACACAAGAGACCCAGTACTTC.

This clone came up a few times. The chain uses TRBV7-9 and TRBJ1-2; D uncertain. The CDR3 spans 13 residues. Germline V CDR1 and CDR2: SEHNR, FQNEAQ (reference sequence). Trimming took off 7 bases at V and 0 bases at J, with 9 bases between the two ends. The CDR3, as DNA: TGTGCCAGCAACCCCACAGCTAACTATGGCTACACCTTC. Protein: CASNPTANYGYTF.

Points on this clone: Sequence at one end of the junction differs from germline and may be a read error. V gene TRBV29-1 combines with J gene TRBJ1-2; 8 nucleotides agree with TRBD1. CDR1 SQVTM and CDR2 ANQGSEA come from the germline V gene. This CDR3 has 10 amino acids. For the CDR3, the DNA is TGCAGCGTTTACAAACAGGGGGAGGCATTC. It translates to CSVYKQGEAF.

J is TRBJ2-1 and V is TRBV27; 7 bases fit TRBD1. With 5 bases clipped from V and 3 bases from J, the junction kept 7 bases outside the gene matches. CDR3 length: 15 amino acids. Germline CDR1 reads MNHEY; CDR2 reads SMNVEV (reference sequence). In nucleotides, the CDR3 is TGTGCCAGCAGTCCCTGGGACAGAGACTACAATGAGCAGTTCTTC. It encodes CASSPWDRDYNEQFF.

The gene calls are TRBV5-1 and TRBJ2-1; 10 nucleotides agree with TRBD2. The CDR3 sequence is 15 residues long. CDR1 SGHRS and CDR2 YFSETQ come from the germline V gene. Unmatched junction bases numbered 2, after V lost 2 bases and J lost 3 bases. CDR3 amino acids: CASSFSSGSYNEQFF. CDR3 coding DNA: TGCGCCAGCAGCTTCTCTAGCGGGAGCTACAATGAGCAGTTCTTC. The whole variable domain, remainder taken from reference TRBV5-1 and TRBJ2-1, is KAGVTQTPRYLIKTRGQQVTLSCSPISGHRSVSWYQQTPGQGLQFLFEYFSETQRNKGNFPGRFSGRQFSNSRSEMNVSTLELGDSALYLCASSFSSGSYNEQFFGPGTRLTVL.

The sample holds a few counts of this clone. The chain links TRBV6-5 to TRBJ2-7, with TRBD2 as a possible D gene (7 bases). Germline loops: CDR1 MNHEY, CDR2 SVGAGI. The CDR3 contains 14 residues. With 5 bases removed from V and 0 bases from J, the gap between germline ends came to 11 bases. The CDR3 loop reads CASSEGGASYEQYF. Written as DNA, the CDR3 is TGTGCCAGCAGTGAAGGGGGGGCCTCCTACGAGCAGTACTTC.

V usage is TRBV30 and J usage is TRBJ1-1; D not certain. Between the trimmed V and J ends, which lost 0 bases and 1 base, there was a span of 9 bases. The V gene's germline CDR1 is GTSNPN and CDR2 SVGIG (reference sequence). This CDR3 is 14 amino acids long. CDR3: CAWSVNFGNTEAFF. The CDR3 DNA is TGTGCCTGGAGTGTAAACTTCGGGAACACTGAAGCTTTCTTT. Full variable domain (outside the CDR3, taken from reference TRBV30 and TRBJ1-1): SQTIHQWPATLVQPVGSPLSLECTVEGTSNPNLYWYRQAAGRGLQLLFYSVGIGQISSEVPQNLSASRPQDRQFILSSKKLLLSDSGFYLCAWSVNFGNTEAFFGQGTRLTVV.

The chain joins TRBV7-9 to TRBJ2-1; 12 nucleotides line up with TRBD2. Germline V gives CDR1 SEHNR, CDR2 FQNEAQ (reference sequence). The trim removed 3 bases at V and 5 bases at J, leaving 5 bases unmatched. The CDR3 covers 16 residues. CDR3 residues: CASSLTTSGRNNEQFF. The CDR3 nucleotides read TGTGCCAGCAGCTTGACGACTAGCGGGAGAAACAATGAGCAGTTCTTC.

V gene TRBV30 combines with J gene TRBJ2-3, with 8 bases that match TRBD2. The CDR3 has 15 residues. The V and J ends lost 7 bases and 6 bases, in that order; junction bases with no gene match: 15. Germline V lookup: CDR1 GTSNPN, CDR2 SVGIG (reference sequence). CDR3 amino acids: CASRTDGRARDTQYF. The CDR3 region has the DNA TGTGCCTCTCGCACTGACGGGAGGGCCAGGGATACGCAGTATTTT.

The chain employs TRBV19 and TRBJ2-1; D not resolved. V dropped 1 base and J dropped 10 bases, with 11 bases sitting between them. CDR1 and CDR2 (germline): LNHDA, SQIVND (reference sequence). The CDR3 loop spans 13 amino acids. This CDR3 reads CASSIGTITEQFF. The CDR3 DNA is TGTGCCAGTAGTATAGGCACTATAACCGAGCAGTTCTTC.

With respect to this clone: Other nucleotide sequences from this sample produce the same CDR3. The chain carries TRBV4-3 and TRBJ1-1; D is unresolved. This CDR3 has 13 residues. V gave up 0 bases and J gave up 4 bases, with 6 bases separating them. Germline values: CDR1 LGHNA, CDR2 YSLEER. The DNA of the CDR3 is TGCGCCAGCAGCCAAGATCGGGGCACTGAAGCTTTCTTT. It translates to CASSQDRGTEAFF.

The chain carries TRBV30 and TRBJ2-7; D not resolved. The CDR3 covers 12 residues. Germline V CDR1 and CDR2: GTSNPN, SVGIG (reference sequence). Trimming removed 3 bases at V and 2 bases at J, with 8 bases between. CDR3 sequence (DNA): TGTGCCTGGAGCTTCCAGACCTACGAGCAGTACTTC. It translates to CAWSFQTYEQYF.

This clone was seen only a few times. J is TRBJ2-3 and V is TRBV10-3; D is ambiguous. This CDR3 has 13 amino acids. Between the trimmed V and J ends, which lost 9 bases and 10 bases, there was a span of 20 bases. The germline V gene has CDR1 ENHRY and CDR2 SYGVKD. This chain's CDR3 is CAIWSGEANPQYF. The CDR3 nucleotides read TGTGCCATTTGGTCCGGCGAGGCTAATCCGCAGTATTTT.

This rearrangement joins TRBV21-1 to TRBJ1-1; the D call of TRBD1 is as the table states it, not checked on the DNA. TRBV21-1 counts as a pseudogene. The CDR3 totals 15 residues. DNA for the CDR3: TGTGCCAGCAGCAAAACCAGGGCAGGGGACACTGAAGCTTTCTTT. Its protein is CASSKTRAGDTEAFF.

The genes are TRBV2 and TRBJ2-7, with 12 bases matching TRBD2. Trimming at V came to 9 bases and at J to 0 bases, leaving 12 bases not matched to a gene. The CDR3 spans 17 residues. The germline V gene encodes CDR1 SNHLY and CDR2 FYNNEI. The CDR3 DNA reads as TGTGCCAGGGCTGGGACTAGCGGGCCCCTTAGCTCCTACGAGCAGTACGTC. Protein: CARAGTSGPLSSYEQYV.

This clone was observed a few times. J is TRBJ2-7 and V is TRBV18; the D gene is possibly TRBD1 (5 bases). V was trimmed by 3 bases and J by 6 bases, leaving 12 bases between them. The CDR3 loop spans 13 amino acids. Germline lookup yields CDR1 KGHSH and CDR2 LQKENI. CDR3 nucleotide sequence: TGTGCCAGCTCACCGGTGGAAGGGGCCGAGCAGTACTTC. Its protein product is CASSPVEGAEQYF.

The table lists this clone with a few counts. CDR3 DNA sequence: TGTGCCAGTAGACCAGGACTAGCGCTGAACACCGGGGAGCTGTTTTTT. Its translation: CASRPGLALNTGELFF. The chain has TRBV19 and TRBJ2-2, with 9 bases identical to TRBD2. The length of the CDR3 is 16 residues. Trimming cost V 6 bases and J 1 base; bases outside gene matches: 6. Germline-derived CDR1 and CDR2 are LNHDA and SQIVND (reference sequence).

V and J are TRBV6-1 and TRBJ2-5; 10 positions match TRBD1. J gave up 5 bases and V 6 bases, and 9 bases lay outside the gene matches. This CDR3 contains 15 residues. Germline V lookup: CDR1 MNHNS, CDR2 SASEGT. The CDR3 reads CASRTSPDRGETQYF. For the CDR3, the DNA is TGTGCCAGCAGGACATCACCGGACAGGGGGGAGACCCAGTACTTC.